Shown below are 18 T cell receptor beta chains from a single sample sequenced in a study of Graves' ophthalmopathy and Graves' hyperthyroidism. Using RNA transcripts, the TCR beta CDR3 regions were amplified. Scientists carried out first-round RT-PCR using HTBI primers and then a second-round multiplex PCR. TCRdb reprocessed the multiplex PCR reads via MiXCR and lists one record per CDR3 protein. The sample shows some 520,000 distinct CDR3 sequences, around 15% of them seen only once. Material for sequencing was blood. The receptors come from a woman aged 30 to 39 with Graves' ophthalmopathy.

Ten or more counts support this clonotype. V gene TRBV2 combines with J gene TRBJ1-2; 7 bases match TRBD1. Germline V gene data show CDR1 as SNHLY and CDR2 as FYNNEI. V shed 4 bases and J 8 bases; nucleotides not matched to a gene: 4. The CDR3 runs 12 residues. CDR3 bases: TGTGCCAGCAGTGGAACAGGGGAGGGCTACACCTTC. Its protein is CASSGTGEGYTF.

At least ten counts were recorded for this clonotype. The chain recombines TRBV6-1 with TRBJ2-7, with unresolved D. CDR3 size: 14 residues. Germline V lookup: CDR1 MNHNS, CDR2 SASEGT. Trimming left V 8 bases short and J 5 bases short, with 19 bases between. CDR3 nucleotides: TGTGCCAGCGGCCACGGGTTAATTGGGGACGAGCAGTACTTC. Protein product: CASGHGLIGDEQYF.

The genes are TRBV6-5 and TRBJ1-2, with a tentative D call TRBD1 (5 bases). The V gene's germline CDR1 is MNHEY and CDR2 SVGAGI. Trimming took 4 bases from V and 2 from J, leaving 14 bases between them. The CDR3 consists of 15 residues. This CDR3 reads CASSSRDALNYGYTF. The CDR3 DNA sequence: TGTGCCAGCAGTTCCCGGGACGCCTTGAACTATGGCTACACCTTC.

This clonotype was picked up many times. The chain has TRBV18 and TRBJ2-2; D could derive from TRBD1 or TRBD2 (6 bases each). The V gene's germline CDR1 is KGHSH and CDR2 LQKENI. The CDR3 covers 15 residues. V lost 8 bases and J lost 4, with 17 bases in between. The CDR3 region is CASPSGASGTGELFF. The CDR3 DNA is TGTGCCAGCCCATCGGGGGCATCCGGCACCGGGGAGCTGTTTTTT. The whole variable domain, filled in from reference TRBV18 and TRBJ2-2, reads NAGVMQNPRHLVRRRGQEARLRCSPMKGHSHVYWYRQLPEEGLKFMVYLQKENIIDESGMPKERFSAEFPKEGPSILRIQQVVRGDSAAYFCASPSGASGTGELFFGEGSRLTVL.

In this sample, this clonotype turned up many times. V gene TRBV12-3 or TRBV12-4 combines with J gene TRBJ1-1, with TRBD1 identical over 10 bases. After removal of 5 bases from V and 1 base from J, the junction contained 7 bases not matched to a gene. The length of the CDR3 is 16 residues. This CDR3 is CASSNMGQGSNTEAFF. The CDR3, as DNA: TGTGCCAGCAGTAACATGGGACAGGGGTCGAACACTGAAGCTTTCTTT.

At least ten counts were recorded for this clonotype. The gene calls are TRBV7-2 and TRBJ1-2; D unresolved. Trimming took off 5 bases at V and 8 bases at J, with 15 bases between the two ends. The germline gives CDR1 SGHTA, CDR2 FQGNSA. The CDR3 has 13 residues. The CDR3 DNA reads TGTGCCAGCAGCCCCGGTGGGGTTTTGGGCTACACCTTC. Translation gives CASSPGGVLGYTF.

This clonotype came up many times. The V call is TRBV6-1, the J call TRBJ2-5, with 7 bases fitting TRBD2. The length of the CDR3 is 12 residues. The germline gives CDR1 MNHNS, CDR2 SASEGT. Germline trimming cut 10 bases from V and 4 bases from J; bases unmatched to any gene: 6. The CDR3: CATRGGGETQYF. The CDR3 DNA reads TGTGCCACAAGAGGCGGGGGAGAGACCCAGTACTTC.

This clonotype was seen many times. V gene TRBV20-1 combines with J gene TRBJ1-5; 12 bases align to TRBD1. Germline loops: CDR1 DFQATT, CDR2 SNEGSKA (reference sequence). The CDR3 length is 15 residues. V lost 2 bases to trimming and J lost 6 bases; unmatched junction nucleotides: 5. The CDR3 region has the DNA TGCAGTGCTAGAACTGGGACAGGGGGCGGTCAGCCCCAGCATTTT. Its protein product is CSARTGTGGGQPQHF.

The sample holds many counts of this clonotype. J is TRBJ1-1 and V is TRBV19; D not resolved. The CDR3 sequence is 13 residues long. Trimming removed 2 bases at V and 4 bases at J, with 8 bases between. Germline V gene sequence: CDR1 LNHDA, CDR2 SQIVND (reference sequence). The CDR3, as DNA: TGTGCCAGTAGTATACCCTGGGGCACTGAAGCTTTCTTT. Translation gives CASSIPWGTEAFF.

This clonotype came up a few times. This sequence joins TRBV27 and TRBJ1-1; TRBD1 might be the D (5 bases). Germline loops: CDR1 MNHEY, CDR2 SMNVEV (reference sequence). The CDR3 consists of 15 residues. Trimming removed 0 bases at V and 5 bases at J, with 13 bases between. The CDR3 is CASSLSIGGRTEAFF. CDR3 bases: TGTGCCAGCAGTTTATCGATCGGGGGGAGGACTGAAGCTTTCTTT.

In its sample, this clonotype was seen many times. This rearrangement joins TRBV12-3 or TRBV12-4 to TRBJ2-5, with TRBD2 matching 8 bases. After removal of 6 bases from V and 1 base from J, the junction contained 10 bases not matched to a gene. The CDR3 has 16 amino acids. CDR3 sequence: CASSRRTSGFQETQYF. The CDR3 DNA reads TGTGCCAGCAGCCGCCGCACTAGCGGATTCCAAGAGACCCAGTACTTC.

The chain joins TRBV11-2 to TRBJ2-5; D is undetermined. V lost 5 bases to trimming and J lost 0 bases, with 10 bases between them. Germline V gene data show CDR1 as SGHAT and CDR2 as FQNNGV. This CDR3 has 14 amino acids. CDR3 nucleotides: TGTGCCAGCAGCCCTCAGACGCACCAAGAGACCCAGTACTTC. This gives the protein CASSPQTHQETQYF.

At least ten counts were recorded for this clonotype. This chain links TRBV10-3 with TRBJ1-1, with TRBD1 as a possible D gene (6 bases). The germline gives CDR1 ENHRY, CDR2 SYGVKD. V was cut by 11 bases and J by 2 bases, with 15 bases left in between. CDR3 length: 13 amino acids. The CDR3 region is CAFRTALNTEAFF. In nucleotides, the CDR3 is TGTGCCTTTCGGACAGCCCTAAACACTGAAGCTTTCTTT.

This clonotype occurred many times. One junction end disagrees with the germline gene, perhaps due to a read error. The V call is TRBV12-3 or TRBV12-4, the J call TRBJ2-7; the match to TRBD1 covers 9 bases. The CDR3 contains 16 residues. CDR3 amino acids: CASTQNRDRVIHEQHF. CDR3 bases: TGTGCCAGCACCCAAAATCGGGACAGGGTAATCCACGAGCAGCACTTC.

The sample holds many counts of this clonotype. The genes are TRBV6-5 and TRBJ2-7, with TRBD1 as a possible D gene (5 bases). V was pared by 5 bases and J by 7 bases, with 18 bases between. Germline CDR1 and CDR2: MNHEY and SVGAGI. The CDR3 is 14 amino acids. For the CDR3, the DNA is TGTGCCAGCAGTCCCCGACAGTACCCTACGGAGCAGTACTTC. This translates into CASSPRQYPTEQYF.

This clonotype occurred many times. This chain links TRBV12-3 or TRBV12-4 with TRBJ1-5; D is uncertain. The CDR3 consists of 17 residues. V dropped 6 bases and J dropped 6 bases, with 24 bases sitting between them. CDR3 sequence (DNA): TGTGCCAGCAGCCGCACTTCTCAGGAGGTTTGGGGTCAGCCCCAGCATTTT. Translation gives CASSRTSQEVWGQPQHF.

This clonotype was seen repeatedly, ten times or more. The chain uses TRBV9 and TRBJ2-5; a weak D match, TRBD2 (5 bases). Germline assignment: CDR1 SGDLS and CDR2 YYNGEE. V lost 0 bases and J 2 bases, leaving 8 bases between the germline ends. The CDR3 contains 14 residues. The CDR3 DNA sequence: TGTGCCAGCAGCGTAGGGAGCGGTCAAGAGACCCAGTACTTC. Protein product: CASSVGSGQETQYF.

This clonotype was detected once. V and J are TRBV6-1 and TRBJ1-2; TRBD1 might be the D (6 bases). The CDR3 totals 15 residues. CDR1 and CDR2 from the germline V gene are MNHNS and SASEGT. V was pared by 0 bases and J by 3 bases, with 11 bases between. This chain's CDR3 is CASSEAYGGDYGYTF. Written as DNA, the CDR3 is TGTGCCAGCAGTGAAGCGTACGGGGGCGACTATGGCTACACCTTC.